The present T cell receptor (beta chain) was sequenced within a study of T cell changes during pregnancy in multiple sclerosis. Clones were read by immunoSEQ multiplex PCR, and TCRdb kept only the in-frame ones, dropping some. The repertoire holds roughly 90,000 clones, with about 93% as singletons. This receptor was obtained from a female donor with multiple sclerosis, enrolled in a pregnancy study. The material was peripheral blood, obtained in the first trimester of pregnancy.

In nucleotides, the CDR3 is TGTGCCAGCGGGGACAGGGGCGATTCCTACAATGAGCAGTTCTTC. It translates to CASGDRGDSYNEQFF. V usage is TRBV2 and J usage is TRBJ2-1; 10 bases line up with TRBD1. V dropped 8 bases and J dropped 1; count of bases not matched to a gene: 5. CDR1 is SNHLY, CDR2 FYNNEI, per germline. CDR3 length: 15 residues.